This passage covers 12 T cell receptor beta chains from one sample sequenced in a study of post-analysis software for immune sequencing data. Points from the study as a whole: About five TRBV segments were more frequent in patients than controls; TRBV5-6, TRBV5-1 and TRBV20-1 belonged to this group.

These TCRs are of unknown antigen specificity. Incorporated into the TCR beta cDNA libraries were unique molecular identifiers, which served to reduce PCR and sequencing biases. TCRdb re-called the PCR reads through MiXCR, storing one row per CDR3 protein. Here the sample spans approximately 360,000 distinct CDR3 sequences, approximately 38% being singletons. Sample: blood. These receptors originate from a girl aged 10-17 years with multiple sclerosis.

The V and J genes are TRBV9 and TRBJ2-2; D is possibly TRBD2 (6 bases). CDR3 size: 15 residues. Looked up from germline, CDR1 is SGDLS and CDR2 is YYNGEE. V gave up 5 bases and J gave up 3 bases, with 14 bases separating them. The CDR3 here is CASRRGEPDTGELFF. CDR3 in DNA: TGTGCCAGCAGGCGCGGGGAGCCGGACACCGGGGAGCTGTTTTTT.

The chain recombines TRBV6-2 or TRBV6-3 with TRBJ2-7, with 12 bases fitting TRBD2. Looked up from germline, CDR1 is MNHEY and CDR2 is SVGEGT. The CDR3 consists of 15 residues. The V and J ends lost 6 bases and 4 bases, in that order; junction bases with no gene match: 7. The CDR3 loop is CASRIGLAGSYEQYF. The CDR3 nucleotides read TGTGCCAGCAGGATAGGACTAGCGGGGTCTTACGAGCAGTACTTC.

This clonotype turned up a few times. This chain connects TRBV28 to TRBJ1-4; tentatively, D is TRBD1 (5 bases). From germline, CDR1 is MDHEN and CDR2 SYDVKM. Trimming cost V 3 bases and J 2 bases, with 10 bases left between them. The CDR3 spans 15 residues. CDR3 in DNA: TGTGCCAGCAGTTTTGCAGGGACGACTAATGAAAAACTGTTTTTT. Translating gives CASSFAGTTNEKLFF.

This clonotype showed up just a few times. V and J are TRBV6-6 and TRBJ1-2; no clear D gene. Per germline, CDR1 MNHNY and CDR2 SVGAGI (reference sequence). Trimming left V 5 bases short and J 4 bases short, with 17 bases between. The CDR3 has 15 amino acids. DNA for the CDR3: TGTGCCAGCAGTAACGGGCCTCACGGGAGCTATGGCTACACCTTC. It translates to CASSNGPHGSYGYTF.

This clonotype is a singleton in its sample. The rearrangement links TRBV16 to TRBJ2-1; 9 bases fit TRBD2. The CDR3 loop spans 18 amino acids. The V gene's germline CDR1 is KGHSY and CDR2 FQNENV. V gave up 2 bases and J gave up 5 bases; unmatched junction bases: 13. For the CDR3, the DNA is TGTGCCAGCAGCCAACCTCTTAGCCTAGCGGGGATTGACAATGAGCAGTTCTTC. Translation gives CASSQPLSLAGIDNEQFF.

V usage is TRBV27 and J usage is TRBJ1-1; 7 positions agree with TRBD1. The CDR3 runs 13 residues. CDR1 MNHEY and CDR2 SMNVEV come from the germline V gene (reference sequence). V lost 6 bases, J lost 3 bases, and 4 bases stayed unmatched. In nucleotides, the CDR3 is TGTGCCAGCAGGGGAGACAGGGACACTGAAGCTTTCTTT. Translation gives CASRGDRDTEAFF.

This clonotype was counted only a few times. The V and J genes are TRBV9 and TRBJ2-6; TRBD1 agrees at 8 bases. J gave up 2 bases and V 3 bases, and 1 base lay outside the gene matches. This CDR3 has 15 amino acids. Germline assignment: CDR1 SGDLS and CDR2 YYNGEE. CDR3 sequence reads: CASSEQGAGANVLTF. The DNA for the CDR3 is TGTGCCAGCAGCGAACAGGGGGCTGGGGCCAACGTCCTGACTTTC.

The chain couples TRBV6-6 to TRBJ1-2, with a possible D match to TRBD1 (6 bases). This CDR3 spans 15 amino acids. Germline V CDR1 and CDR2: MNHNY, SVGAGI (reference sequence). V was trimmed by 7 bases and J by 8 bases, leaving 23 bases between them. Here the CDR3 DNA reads TGTGCCAGCACTCAAAGGGTCCAACAGGGCCGGGGCTACACCTTC. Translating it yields CASTQRVQQGRGYTF.

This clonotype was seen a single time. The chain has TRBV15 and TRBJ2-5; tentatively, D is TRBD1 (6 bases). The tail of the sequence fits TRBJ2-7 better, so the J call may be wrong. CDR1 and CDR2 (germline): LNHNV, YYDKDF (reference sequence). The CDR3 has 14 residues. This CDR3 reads CATSSLTGFYEQYF. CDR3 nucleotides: TGTGCCACCAGCAGCCTCACAGGGTTCTACGAGCAGTACTTC.

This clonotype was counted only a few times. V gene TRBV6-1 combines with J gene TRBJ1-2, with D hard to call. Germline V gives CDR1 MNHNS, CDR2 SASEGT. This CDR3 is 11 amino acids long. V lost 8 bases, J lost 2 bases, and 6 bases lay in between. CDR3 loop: CASEINYGYTF. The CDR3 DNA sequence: TGTGCCAGCGAGATAAACTATGGCTACACCTTC.

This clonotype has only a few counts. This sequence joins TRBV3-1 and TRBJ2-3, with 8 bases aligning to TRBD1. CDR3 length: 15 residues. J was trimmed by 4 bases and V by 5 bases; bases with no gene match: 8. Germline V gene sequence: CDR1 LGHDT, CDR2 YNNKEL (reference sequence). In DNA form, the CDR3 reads TGTGCCAGCAGCTTAGACAGGGGTGCAGCAGATACGCAGTATTTT. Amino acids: CASSLDRGAADTQYF.

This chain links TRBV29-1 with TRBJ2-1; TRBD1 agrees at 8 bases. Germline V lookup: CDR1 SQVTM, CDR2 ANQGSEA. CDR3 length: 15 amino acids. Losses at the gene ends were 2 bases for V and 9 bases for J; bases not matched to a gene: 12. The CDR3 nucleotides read TGCAGCGTTGAACAGGGGGCTCCAAAGACGCGTGAGCAGTTCTTC. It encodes CSVEQGAPKTREQFF.